Following are 11 T cell receptor beta chains from one sample sequenced in a study of blood T cell repertoires in COVID-19. The assay was immunoSEQ multiplex PCR, and TCRdb's table has in-frame clones only and misses some. The data contain about 64,000 clones, around 90% of them singletons. The sample comprised peripheral blood. The receptors here all came from a woman aged 55 to 70 with COVID-19, enrolled during active disease.

V and J are TRBV7-2 and TRBJ1-1, with D possibly matching TRBD1 (5 bases). Between the trimmed V and J ends, which lost 3 bases and 2 bases, there was a span of 13 bases. Germline CDR1 reads SGHTA; CDR2 reads FQGNSA. The CDR3 is 15 residues long. CDR3 nucleotides: TGTGCCAGCAGCTTGGTCCGGGGACTTAACACTGAAGCTTTCTTT. Translated: CASSLVRGLNTEAFF.

Here the CDR3 DNA reads TGTGCCAGCAGCCGCGGAAACTGGGGCAATCAGCCCCAGCATTTT. It codes for CASSRGNWGNQPQHF. The gene calls are TRBV7-2 and TRBJ1-5; unclear D gene. Trimming removed 5 bases from V and 2 bases from J, with 13 bases in between. The V gene's germline CDR1 is SGHTA and CDR2 FQGNSA. This CDR3 spans 15 amino acids.

This rearrangement joins TRBV6-5 to TRBJ1-2; the D gene is possibly TRBD1 (5 bases). Trimming stripped 4 bases from V and 6 bases from J, with 12 bases between. The CDR3 has 13 amino acids. In germline, CDR1 is MNHEY, CDR2 SVGAGI. CDR3 residues: CASSSPGLDGYTF. The CDR3 DNA reads TGTGCCAGCAGTTCTCCGGGACTAGATGGCTACACCTTC.

The V call is TRBV5-1, the J call TRBJ2-7; tentatively, D is TRBD1 (5 bases). Trimming left V 0 bases short and J 5 bases short, with 15 bases between. This CDR3 is 15 amino acids long. Germline V gives CDR1 SGHRS, CDR2 YFSETQ. CDR3 amino acids: CASSLAAGRFDEQYF. DNA of the CDR3: TGCGCCAGCAGCTTGGCGGCAGGGCGTTTCGACGAGCAGTACTTC.

The rearrangement links TRBV7-2 to TRBJ1-5; maybe TRBD1 (6 bases). Germline CDR1 reads SGHTA; CDR2 reads FQGNSA. Trimming took 3 bases from V and 5 from J, leaving 14 bases between them. CDR3 length: 15 amino acids. CDR3 DNA sequence: TGTGCCAGCAGCTTCAATCAGGGGAGGGATCAGCCCCAGCATTTT. It encodes CASSFNQGRDQPQHF.

The CDR3 loop is CASGLAGTNTGELFF. The CDR3, as DNA: TGTGCCTCCGGCCTAGCGGGGACGAACACCGGGGAGCTGTTTTTT. The chain recombines TRBV7-9 with TRBJ2-2; the match to TRBD2 covers 9 bases. The germline V gene encodes CDR1 SEHNR and CDR2 FQNEAQ (reference sequence). CDR3 length equals 15 residues. Losses at the gene ends were 11 bases for V and 0 bases for J; bases not matched to a gene: 7.

This chain links TRBV30 with TRBJ2-5; weak D call: TRBD1 (5 bases). The CDR3 loop spans 13 amino acids. Germline V gene lookup returns CDR1 GTSNPN and CDR2 SVGIG (reference sequence). Trimming took off 4 bases at V and 2 bases at J, with 11 bases between the two ends. CDR3 DNA sequence: TGTGCCTGGAATATCGCAGGGCAAGAGACCCAGTACTTC. Its protein is CAWNIAGQETQYF.

This clone was counted a single time. The genes are TRBV4-1 and TRBJ1-3, with no clear D. The CDR3 sequence is 16 residues long. V was clipped by 4 bases and J by 2 bases, with 15 bases between them. Germline-derived CDR1 and CDR2 are MGHRA and YSYEKL. CDR3 in amino acids: CASSPASPGAGNTIYF. The CDR3, as DNA: TGCGCCAGCAGCCCCGCTTCCCCAGGCGCTGGAAACACCATATATTTT.

The rearrangement uses TRBV12-3 or TRBV12-4 and TRBJ1-1; 7 bases fit TRBD1. Trimming at V came to 5 bases and at J to 7 bases, leaving 4 bases not matched to a gene. CDR3 length equals 12 residues. CDR3 in amino acids: CASSPRTGEAFF. CDR3 nucleotides: TGTGCCAGCAGTCCCAGGACAGGTGAAGCTTTCTTT.

The chain is built from TRBV5-4 and TRBJ1-6, with TRBD1 matching over 8 bases. The CDR3 length is 14 residues. Germline CDR1 and CDR2: SGHNT and YYREEE (reference sequence). After removal of 4 bases from V and 7 bases from J, the junction contained 4 bases not matched to a gene. The CDR3 is CASSVDRENSPLHF. Written as DNA, the CDR3 is TGTGCCAGCAGCGTGGACAGGGAGAATTCACCCCTCCACTTT.

The chain couples TRBV9 to TRBJ2-1; TRBD2 matches at 7 bases. V lost 0 bases, J lost 5 bases, and 8 bases stayed unmatched. This CDR3 is built from 16 residues. CDR1 SGDLS and CDR2 YYNGEE come from the germline V gene. The CDR3 DNA reads TGTGCCAGCAGCGTAGCTCGCGGGGGATTCGACAATGAGCAGTTCTTC. Translating gives CASSVARGGFDNEQFF.